The next 25 T cell receptor beta chains were all read from a single sample in a study of cytomegalovirus exposure and HLA in healthy donors. 13 Jbeta primers and 60 Vbeta primers were used for the PCR. Produced via immunoSEQ multiplex PCR; TCRdb's table is partial and in-frame only. The table includes over 100,000 clones, about 73% detected once. Sequenced input: PBMCs. The receptor set was obtained from a woman aged 25 to 39 in good health and CMV-seropositive.

The V gene is TRBV5-4, the J gene TRBJ2-5, with 11 bases aligning to TRBD2. The CDR3 extends over 16 amino acids. J lost 1 base, V lost 0 bases, and 2 bases had no gene match. Germline values: CDR1 SGHNT, CDR2 YYREEE (reference sequence). The CDR3 is CASSLDSGGGQETQYF. The CDR3 nucleotides are TGTGCCAGCAGCTTGGATAGCGGGGGGGGCCAAGAGACCCAGTACTTC.

The rearrangement links TRBV9 to TRBJ2-7; 14 bases align to TRBD2. The germline gives CDR1 SGDLS, CDR2 YYNGEE. Trimming cost V 0 bases and J 4 bases; bases outside gene matches: 12. The length of the CDR3 is 19 residues. CDR3: CASSVGPETSGGEGYEQYF. The CDR3 coding sequence is TGTGCCAGCAGCGTAGGCCCGGAGACTAGCGGGGGGGAAGGGTACGAGCAGTACTTC. Filled out from reference TRBV9 and TRBJ2-7, the complete variable domain reads DSGVTQTPKHLITATGQRVTLRCSPRSGDLSVYWYQQSLDQGLQFLIQYYNGEERAKGNILERFSAQQFPDLHSELNLSSLELGDSALYFCASSVGPETSGGEGYEQYFGPGTRLTVT.

This sequence joins TRBV19 and TRBJ2-6; the D gene is possibly TRBD1 (5 bases). The CDR3 sequence is 19 residues long. From germline, CDR1 is LNHDA and CDR2 SQIVND (reference sequence). V lost 5 bases to trimming and J lost 0 bases, with 20 bases between them. In DNA, the CDR3 is TGTGCCAGTAGTTCTATCCGACAGTCCTTCTCCTCTGGGGCCAACGTCCTGACTTTC. It translates to CASSSIRQSFSSGANVLTF.

V is TRBV7-2 and J is TRBJ2-5; D ambiguous. V lost 4 bases, J lost 3 bases, and 9 bases lay in between. The CDR3 is made up of 13 amino acids. CDR1 and CDR2 (germline): SGHTA, FQGNSA. The CDR3 protein is CASSSTSEETQYF. As DNA, the CDR3 is TGTGCCAGCAGCTCCACCTCGGAAGAGACCCAGTACTTC.

This clone is a singleton in its sample. The rearrangement uses TRBV6-1 and TRBJ2-5, with 7 positions matching TRBD1. Per germline, CDR1 MNHNS and CDR2 SASEGT. The CDR3 is 13 amino acids. V shed 7 bases, J shed 5 bases, and the junction held 7 bases outside the gene matches. The CDR3 reads CASTSRGQETQYF. The DNA of the CDR3 is TGTGCCAGCACCAGCAGGGGACAGGAGACCCAGTACTTC.

This chain connects TRBV4-2 to TRBJ2-7; 8 bases line up with TRBD1. Germline values: CDR1 LGHNA, CDR2 YNFKEQ. The CDR3 loop spans 14 amino acids. Trimming cost V 3 bases and J 2 bases; bases outside gene matches: 3. The CDR3 region has the DNA TGTGCCAGCAGCCAGACGACAGGGGCCTACGAGCAGTACTTC. This sequence encodes CASSQTTGAYEQYF.

The J gene is TRBJ2-2, the V gene TRBV6-1; 9 positions match TRBD2. J was trimmed by 3 bases and V by 0 bases; bases with no gene match: 2. The CDR3 totals 16 residues. Germline values: CDR1 MNHNS, CDR2 SASEGT. The CDR3 is CASSEASGGYTGELFF. CDR3 sequence (DNA): TGTGCCAGCAGTGAAGCGAGCGGGGGGTACACCGGGGAGCTGTTTTTT.

The rearrangement links TRBV4-3 to TRBJ2-1, with 8 bases identical to TRBD2. V was pared by 0 bases and J by 7 bases, with 8 bases of the junction left unmatched. CDR1 and CDR2 from the germline V gene are LGHNA and YSLEER. The CDR3 is 16 amino acids. Written as DNA, the CDR3 is TGCGCCAGCAGCCAAGAGTTTAGCGGGGTAGGGAATGAGCAGTTCTTC. It specifies CASSQEFSGVGNEQFF.

CDR3 in amino acids: CASSPTHQGGEQYF. In DNA form, the CDR3 reads TGTGCCAGCAGTCCAACCCACCAGGGAGGCGAGCAGTACTTC. The chain combines TRBV27 with TRBJ2-7; possible D gene TRBD2, 6 bases. The ends were cut back, 5 bases at V and 6 bases at J, with 17 bases in the middle. Germline CDR1 and CDR2: MNHEY and SMNVEV (reference sequence). CDR3 size: 14 residues.

The J gene is TRBJ2-7, the V gene TRBV29-1; TRBD1 aligns across 9 bases. This CDR3 is built from 12 residues. J was trimmed by 4 bases and V by 6 bases; bases with no gene match: 4. Looked up from germline, CDR1 is SQVTM and CDR2 is ANQGSEA. The CDR3 sequence is CSVGDRVYEQYF. The CDR3 DNA sequence: TGCAGCGTAGGGGACAGGGTTTACGAGCAGTACTTC.

The chain links TRBV4-2 to TRBJ1-6; D is undetermined. The germline gives CDR1 LGHNA, CDR2 YNFKEQ. Trimming cost V 1 base and J 4 bases, with 8 bases left between them. The CDR3 spans 15 residues. The CDR3 nucleotides read TGTGCCAGCAGCCAAGCTCCAGTGTATAATTCACCCCTCCACTTT. It is translated as CASSQAPVYNSPLHF.

V usage is TRBV27 and J usage is TRBJ1-1; D possibly corresponds to TRBD1 (6 bases). The CDR3 is 16 residues long. Germline V CDR1 and CDR2: MNHEY, SMNVEV (reference sequence). V lost 6 bases and J lost 0, with 17 bases in between. CDR3 nucleotides: TGTGCCAGCAGGCGGCGGGGGCCCCGCTTGAACACTGAAGCTTTCTTT. It encodes CASRRRGPRLNTEAFF.

The chain combines TRBV4-1 with TRBJ2-7; a weak D match, TRBD1 (5 bases). V lost 4 bases, J lost 4 bases, and 17 bases lay in between. The CDR3 has 15 amino acids. The V gene's germline CDR1 is MGHRA and CDR2 YSYEKL. The CDR3 DNA reads TGCGCCAGCAGCCCCAGGGCCCCCTCAACTTACGAGCAGTACTTC. Translation gives CASSPRAPSTYEQYF.

This chain's CDR3 is CSVGPRPGETQYF. CDR3 sequence (DNA): TGCAGCGTGGGTCCGAGGCCGGGGGAGACCCAGTACTTC. V gene TRBV29-1 combines with J gene TRBJ2-5, with D possibly being TRBD2 (5 bases). V was shortened by 6 bases and J by 5 bases, with 16 bases between the two germline ends. Germline V gene data show CDR1 as SQVTM and CDR2 as ANQGSEA. The CDR3 is made up of 13 amino acids. The entire variable domain, with the rest obtained from reference TRBV29-1 and TRBJ2-5, is as follows: SAVISQKPSRDICQRGTSLTIQCQVDSQVTMMFWYRQQPGQSLTLIATANQGSEATYESGFVIDKFPISRPNLTFSTLTVSNMSPEDSSIYLCSVGPRPGETQYFGPGTRLLVL.

The chain recombines TRBV2 with TRBJ2-3; 7 bases align to TRBD2. Looked up from germline, CDR1 is SNHLY and CDR2 is FYNNEI. The CDR3 runs to 15 residues. V lost 7 bases, J lost 0 bases, and 7 bases stayed unmatched. Here the CDR3 DNA reads TGTGCCAGCACTCCTTCCGGGAGGAGCACAGATACGCAGTATTTT. This translates into CASTPSGRSTDTQYF.

This clone was recorded a few times. The V gene is TRBV10-3, the J gene TRBJ1-4, with 8 bases aligning to TRBD1. J gave up 7 bases and V 10 bases, and 8 bases lay outside the gene matches. Germline loops: CDR1 ENHRY, CDR2 SYGVKD. The CDR3 is made up of 13 amino acids. The CDR3 loop is CATSRGPGEKLFF. The CDR3 DNA reads TGTGCCACCAGCAGGGGGCCGGGTGAAAAACTGTTTTTT.

This chain joins TRBV6-1 and TRBJ1-5; 9 bases map to TRBD1. CDR1 is MNHNS and CDR2 is SASEGT in the germline V gene. With 5 bases clipped from V and 7 bases from J, the junction kept 3 bases outside the gene matches. The CDR3 runs to 13 residues. In nucleotides, the CDR3 is TGTGCCAGCAGTTCGGGACAGGGCCAGCCCCAGCATTTT. Translating gives CASSSGQGQPQHF.

V and J are TRBV7-6 and TRBJ2-7, with D possibly being TRBD2 (7 bases). The germline V and J ends were trimmed by 5 bases and 6 bases, with 20 bases remaining between them. Germline CDR1 reads SGHVS; CDR2 reads FNYEAQ. The CDR3 consists of 15 residues. This chain's CDR3 is CASSPWGGGEGEQYF. The CDR3 DNA reads as TGTGCCAGCAGCCCCTGGGGCGGGGGCGAAGGCGAGCAGTACTTC. Full variable domain (remainder filled in from reference TRBV7-6 and TRBJ2-7): GAGVSQSPRYKVTKRGQDVALRCDPISGHVSLYWYRQALGQGPEFLTYFNYEAQQDKSGLPNDRFSAERPEGSISTLTIQRTEQRDSAMYRCASSPWGGGEGEQYFGPGTRLTVT.

The chain has TRBV19 and TRBJ2-2; tentatively, D is TRBD1 (6 bases). Germline loops: CDR1 LNHDA, CDR2 SQIVND (reference sequence). V was cut by 7 bases and J by 3 bases, with 15 bases left in between. The CDR3 loop spans 15 amino acids. CDR3 coding DNA: TGTGCCAGTACCGATCGGGACACATACACCGGGGAGCTGTTTTTT. As protein: CASTDRDTYTGELFF.

The gene calls are TRBV15 and TRBJ2-3; D gene ambiguous. The length of the CDR3 is 13 residues. The germline CDR1 and CDR2 sequences are LNHNV and YYDKDF (reference sequence). V was shortened by 3 bases and J by 4 bases, with 8 bases between the two germline ends. The CDR3 coding sequence is TGTGCCACCAGCAGCAGGAAGGCAGATACGCAGTATTTT. Protein sequence: CATSSRKADTQYF.

The gene calls are TRBV5-4 and TRBJ2-2; 11 nucleotides line up with TRBD2. Germline V gives CDR1 SGHNT, CDR2 YYREEE (reference sequence). The CDR3 sequence is 16 residues long. Trimming took 6 bases from V and 6 from J; bases not matched to a gene: 10. The CDR3 sequence is CASKAIAGGPAGELFF. The CDR3, as DNA: TGTGCCAGCAAGGCCATAGCGGGGGGGCCCGCCGGGGAGCTGTTTTTT.

This clone showed up just a few times. The chain couples TRBV7-2 to TRBJ2-5; 10 bases align to TRBD1. The J call may not be correct, given that the DNA end is closer to TRBJ2-7. The CDR3 has 18 amino acids. CDR1 is SGHTA and CDR2 is FQGNSA in the germline V gene. In DNA form, the CDR3 reads TGTGCCAGCAGCTCACCGGACAGGGGGGCAAATTGGAACTACGAGCAGTACTTC. Amino acid sequence: CASSSPDRGANWNYEQYF.

The chain recombines TRBV6-1 with TRBJ2-1; D may be TRBD1 (6 bases). CDR1 and CDR2 from the germline V gene are MNHNS and SASEGT. The V end lost 7 bases, the J end lost 8 bases, and 18 bases lay between the germline ends. This CDR3 is built from 14 residues. The CDR3 DNA is TGTGCCAGCACCACTTATGATGGGGGCGATGAGCAGTTCTTC. Its translation: CASTTYDGGDEQFF.

In this sample, this clone turned up a few times. The CDR3 here is CASSPDSGGYGYTF. CDR3 nucleotides: TGTGCCAGCAGCCCGGACTCAGGGGGCTATGGCTACACCTTC. The chain couples TRBV5-5 to TRBJ1-2, with 7 nucleotides matching TRBD1. Losses at the gene ends were 4 bases for V and 4 bases for J; bases not matched to a gene: 7. Germline assignment: CDR1 SGHKS and CDR2 YYEKEE (reference sequence). This CDR3 comprises 14 residues.

In this sample, this clone turned up a few times. CDR3 loop: CASSPMQGVRETQYF. CDR3 bases: TGTGCCAGCTCACCTATGCAGGGGGTGAGGGAGACCCAGTACTTC. J is TRBJ2-5 and V is TRBV18, with 7 bases fitting TRBD1. Germline V gives CDR1 KGHSH, CDR2 LQKENI. The CDR3 runs to 15 residues. V lost 3 bases to trimming and J lost 5 bases; unmatched junction nucleotides: 9. Full variable domain (rest looked up from reference TRBV18 and TRBJ2-5): NAGVMQNPRHLVRRRGQEARLRCSPMKGHSHVYWYRQLPEEGLKFMVYLQKENIIDESGMPKERFSAEFPKEGPSILRIQQVVRGDSAAYFCASSPMQGVRETQYFGPGTRLLVL.